A single sample gave rise to the 20 T cell receptor beta chains below, sequenced in a study of blood T cells in healthy people across ages. The second PCR ran roughly 6 to 11 cycles with a sample-barcoded 5' primer and J-beta primers. TCRdb processed the 5' RACE reads anew with MiXCR; each CDR3 protein has one entry. This sample carries about 1.8 million distinct CDR3 sequences, roughly 52% of them seen once, and the ten largest clones take approximately 2.1%. The specimen sequenced was blood. The receptors stem from a woman between 40 and 55 years old in good health.

The CDR3 here is CASSHTGRDSGANVLTF. CDR3 DNA: TGTGCCAGCTCACACACGGGACGGGACTCTGGGGCCAACGTCCTGACTTTC. The genes are TRBV18 and TRBJ2-6; tentatively, D is TRBD1 or TRBD2 (5 bases each). Between the trimmed V and J ends, which lost 4 bases and 0 bases, there was a span of 13 bases. There are 17 residues in the CDR3. Per the germline V gene, CDR1 is KGHSH and CDR2 is LQKENI.

The rearrangement joins TRBV28 to TRBJ1-6; D is perhaps TRBD1 (5 bases). Germline CDR1 and CDR2: MDHEN and SYDVKM. This CDR3 comprises 15 residues. Between the trimmed V and J ends, which lost 3 bases and 2 bases, there was a span of 8 bases. CDR3 sequence (DNA): TGTGCCAGCAGTTTCGGGGCCGCCTATAATTCACCCCTCCACTTT. Translated, it gives CASSFGAAYNSPLHF.

The rearrangement joins TRBV25-1 to TRBJ2-5; 7 bases are shared with TRBD1. The CDR3 totals 14 residues. The germline V gene encodes CDR1 MGHDK and CDR2 SYGVNS. Germline trimming cut 6 bases from V and 3 bases from J; bases unmatched to any gene: 7. The CDR3, as DNA: TGTGCCAGCAGACGTCATGACAGGGAAGAGACCCAGTACTTC. Translating gives CASRRHDREETQYF.

This chain joins TRBV7-2 and TRBJ1-2; unclear D gene. This CDR3 is 13 amino acids long. The germline CDR1 and CDR2 sequences are SGHTA and FQGNSA. The V gene lost 4 bases and the J gene lost 10 bases, with 16 bases spanning the gap. As DNA, the CDR3 is TGTGCCAGCAGCTCCTCGGTTTTTTCAATCTACACCTTC. Its protein product is CASSSSVFSIYTF.

The rearrangement links TRBV12-3 or TRBV12-4 to TRBJ2-4; no reliable D call. CDR3 length: 13 residues. The V and J ends lost 6 bases and 8 bases respectively, with 14 bases between them. The CDR3 protein is CASSQDGLDIQYF. The CDR3 DNA follows: TGTGCCAGCAGCCAGGACGGATTAGACATTCAGTACTTC.

The sample holds a few counts of this clonotype. This CDR3 reads CATSDRGQGTSYEQYF. The CDR3 DNA is TGTGCCACCAGTGACCGGGGACAGGGAACATCCTACGAGCAGTACTTC. The J gene is TRBJ2-7, the V gene TRBV24-1; TRBD1 agrees at 9 bases. V dropped 4 bases and J dropped 1; count of bases not matched to a gene: 7. Looked up from germline, CDR1 is KGHDR and CDR2 is SFDVKD. The CDR3 loop spans 16 amino acids.

The chain recombines TRBV14 with TRBJ2-2; tentative D call: TRBD1 (6 bases). Trimming took 1 base from V and 1 from J, leaving 7 bases between them. The CDR3 loop spans 15 amino acids. Germline-derived CDR1 and CDR2 are SGHDN and FVKESK. Here the CDR3 reads CASSQAQGNTGELFF. The CDR3 nucleotides are TGTGCCAGCAGCCAAGCACAGGGGAACACCGGGGAGCTGTTTTTT.

This clonotype has only a few counts. This rearrangement joins TRBV4-3 to TRBJ2-1; D call uncertain. Trimming left V 1 base short and J 3 bases short, with 4 bases between. The CDR3 is made up of 13 amino acids. Germline loops: CDR1 LGHNA, CDR2 YSLEER. As DNA, the CDR3 is TGCGCCAGCAGCCAAGCAAACTACAATGAGCAGTTCTTC. It encodes CASSQANYNEQFF.

This clonotype was picked up a small number of times. V gene TRBV4-3 combines with J gene TRBJ2-1; D could derive from TRBD1 or TRBD2 (6 bases each). V lost 1 base to trimming and J lost 13 bases, with 17 bases between them. Germline V gene lookup returns CDR1 LGHNA and CDR2 YSLEER. The CDR3 has 14 residues. The CDR3 protein is CASSQVGLRGDQFF. As DNA, the CDR3 is TGCGCCAGCAGCCAAGTTGGACTTAGGGGGGACCAGTTCTTC.

V gene TRBV7-2 combines with J gene TRBJ2-7; 11 nucleotides match TRBD2. The V segment lost 3 bases and the J segment 7 bases; nucleotides outside the gene matches: 5. CDR1 SGHTA and CDR2 FQGNSA come from the germline V gene. This CDR3 region has 14 residues. In nucleotides, the CDR3 is TGTGCCAGCAGCTTTAGCGGGGGGGTCAATGAGCAGTACTTC. Translating gives CASSFSGGVNEQYF.

The chain couples TRBV4-3 to TRBJ2-1; 8 positions match TRBD2. The CDR3 covers 16 residues. Trimming at V came to 1 base and at J to 4 bases, leaving 6 bases not matched to a gene. From germline, CDR1 is LGHNA and CDR2 YSLEER. The CDR3 coding sequence is TGCGCCAGCAGCCAAGTGGCCAGCGGGGGTTACAATGAGCAGTTCTTC. Translation: CASSQVASGGYNEQFF.

The chain has TRBV13 and TRBJ2-6; 9 bases line up with TRBD2. The CDR3 has 17 residues. Germline V gives CDR1 PRHDT, CDR2 FYEKMQ (reference sequence). The junction had 3 bases not matched to a gene; V was cut back by 0 bases and J by 3 bases. The CDR3 protein is CASSLGGTSYGANVLTF. The DNA of the CDR3 is TGTGCCAGCAGCTTAGGAGGGACTAGCTATGGGGCCAACGTCCTGACTTTC.

The V call is TRBV6-6, the J call TRBJ2-7; D gene unclear. This CDR3 comprises 13 residues. Germline-derived CDR1 and CDR2 are MNHNY and SVGAGI (reference sequence). V dropped 2 bases and J dropped 3 bases, with 8 bases sitting between them. CDR3 DNA: TGTGCCAGCAGTTACCCCGGTCACTACGAGCAGTACTTC. Amino acid sequence: CASSYPGHYEQYF.

The chain employs TRBV7-9 and TRBJ1-5, with 8 bases aligning to TRBD1. The CDR3 extends over 15 amino acids. Germline CDR1 and CDR2: SEHNR and FQNEAQ (reference sequence). The ends lost 5 bases at V and 5 bases at J; junction bases unmatched: 8. The CDR3 sequence is CASSPDRGGDQPQHF. Here the CDR3 DNA reads TGTGCCAGCAGCCCCGACAGGGGAGGGGATCAGCCCCAGCATTTT.

The chain is built from TRBV7-8 and TRBJ2-4; possibly TRBD1 or TRBD2 for D (6 bases each). The J call may be in error: the DNA end matches TRBJ2-7 better. The germline gives CDR1 SGHVS, CDR2 FQNEAQ. The CDR3 runs to 15 residues. The CDR3 nucleotides are TGTGCCAGCAGCCCCGGGGGCGTACTTACCTACGAGCAGTACTTC. Translation: CASSPGGVLTYEQYF.

The J gene is TRBJ2-3, the V gene TRBV15; tentatively, D is TRBD2 (6 bases). CDR1 and CDR2 (germline): LNHNV, YYDKDF (reference sequence). The length of the CDR3 is 14 residues. Trimming took 5 bases from V and 10 from J, leaving 19 bases between them. Written as DNA, the CDR3 is TGTGCCACCAGCGGTCCTCCGGGACGCGGGGCGCAGTATTTT. This sequence encodes CATSGPPGRGAQYF.

The chain joins TRBV24-1 to TRBJ2-5; 9 nucleotides match TRBD2. Germline values: CDR1 KGHDR, CDR2 SFDVKD. J lost 7 bases, V lost 4 bases, and 9 bases had no gene match. This CDR3 is built from 15 residues. In DNA form, the CDR3 reads TGTGCCACCAGTGAGGTAGCGGGGGCCCCAGGGACCCAGTACTTC. Translating it yields CATSEVAGAPGTQYF.

DNA of the CDR3: TGCAGTGCTAGAGCTAATGAGGGGGGGCATGAGCAGTTCTTC. As protein: CSARANEGGHEQFF. The chain recombines TRBV20-1 with TRBJ2-1, with TRBD2 as a possible D gene (7 bases). Trimming pared 1 base from V and 8 bases from J, leaving 15 bases between. Germline V gene sequence: CDR1 DFQATT, CDR2 SNEGSKA (reference sequence). The CDR3 contains 14 residues.

The chain has TRBV28 and TRBJ1-2; 8 bases line up with TRBD1. Looked up from germline, CDR1 is MDHEN and CDR2 is SYDVKM. The CDR3 totals 13 residues. CDR3 sequence (DNA): TGTGCTTACTCCCCCCACAGGGGGGGTGGCTACACCTTC. As protein: CAYSPHRGGGYTF.

This clonotype was seen only a few times. The chain combines TRBV28 with TRBJ2-1; D ambiguous. This CDR3 comprises 14 residues. Germline CDR1 and CDR2: MDHEN and SYDVKM. Trimming took 6 bases from V and 0 from J, leaving 9 bases between them. In DNA, the CDR3 is TGTGCCAGCAGAGTTCCTAGCTCCTACAATGAGCAGTTCTTC. Protein product: CASRVPSSYNEQFF.